Below, 11 T cell receptor beta chains from the same sample are listed, as sequenced in a study of T cell responses to AZD1222 COVID-19 vaccine. Assay used: immunoSEQ multiplex PCR; TCRdb lists only in-frame clones, some missing. The sample holds about 150,000 clones, 92% seen once. The specimen was peripheral blood, collected on day 0 of AZD1222 vaccination. The receptors were gathered from an adult in good health.

The chain employs TRBV7-8 and TRBJ2-7; D possibly corresponds to TRBD2 (6 bases). Trimming stripped 3 bases from V and 3 bases from J, with 9 bases between. Germline CDR1 is SGHVS and CDR2 is FQNEAQ. The CDR3 spans 13 residues. The CDR3 nucleotides are TGTGCCAGCAGCTTCGGGGGAGTCTACGAGCAGTACTTC. Protein sequence: CASSFGGVYEQYF.

The chain is built from TRBV7-2 and TRBJ2-5; 11 bases map to TRBD1. The trim removed 6 bases at V and 2 bases at J, leaving 8 bases unmatched. The CDR3 is 16 residues long. The germline V gene encodes CDR1 SGHTA and CDR2 FQGNSA. The DNA of the CDR3 is TGTGCCAGCAGTGCGATGGGACAGGGGGTACAAGAGACCCAGTACTTC. This translates into CASSAMGQGVQETQYF.

CDR3: CASSLRVRGNSPLHF. CDR3 sequence (DNA): TGTGCCAGCAGCCTTCGGGTACGTGGGAATTCACCCCTCCACTTT. The V call is TRBV7-6, the J call TRBJ1-6; D ambiguous. V shed 5 bases and J shed 7 bases, with 15 bases lying between them. Germline loops: CDR1 SGHVS, CDR2 FNYEAQ. The CDR3 runs 15 residues.

The gene calls are TRBV28 and TRBJ2-7; 9 bases match TRBD1. J was trimmed by 2 bases and V by 6 bases; bases with no gene match: 8. Germline CDR1 and CDR2: MDHEN and SYDVKM. This CDR3 is built from 15 residues. The CDR3 loop is CASRQPGQGTYEQYF. The CDR3, as DNA: TGTGCCAGCAGACAACCGGGACAGGGTACCTACGAGCAGTACTTC.

The chain links TRBV10-3 to TRBJ1-2, with TRBD1 as a possible D gene (5 bases). This CDR3 has 12 residues. Trimming removed 7 bases at V and 3 bases at J, with 9 bases between. Per germline, CDR1 ENHRY and CDR2 SYGVKD. The chain's CDR3 is CAIKGADYGYTF. The CDR3 DNA follows: TGTGCCATCAAAGGGGCGGACTATGGCTACACCTTC.

With respect to this clone: One end of the junction does not line up with germline, which may come from a read error. This chain uses TRBV7-7 with TRBJ1-3; TRBD1 agrees at 8 bases. The CDR3 length is 14 residues. Germline CDR1 SSHAT, CDR2 FNYEAQ (reference sequence). The chain's CDR3 is CASSPGTGGNTIYF. CDR3 sequence (DNA): TGTGCTAGCAGCCCGGGGACAGGAGGAAACACCATATATTTT.

In DNA, the CDR3 is TGTGCCACCAGTGGCAGGACAGGGGCCAATCAGCCCCAGCATTTT. Protein sequence: CATSGRTGANQPQHF. The V and J genes are TRBV24-1 and TRBJ1-5; 9 bases line up with TRBD1. This CDR3 has 15 amino acids. Germline V lookup: CDR1 KGHDR, CDR2 SFDVKD. V trimming: 5 bases; J trimming: 3 bases; junction bases outside the gene matches: 4.

The V call is TRBV5-4, the J call TRBJ2-7; the D gene is possibly TRBD1 (5 bases). CDR1 SGHNT and CDR2 YYREEE come from the germline V gene (reference sequence). The CDR3 is 14 amino acids. V lost 4 bases, J lost 0 bases, and 11 bases lay in between. The CDR3 DNA reads TGTGCCAGCAGCCGAGAAGGGGCCTCCTACGAGCAGTACTTC. Residues: CASSREGASYEQYF.

The genes are TRBV10-3 and TRBJ1-2, with 8 bases fitting TRBD1. This CDR3 region has 15 residues. V trimming: 3 bases; J trimming: 0 bases; junction bases outside the gene matches: 3. Germline V lookup: CDR1 ENHRY, CDR2 SYGVKD. The CDR3 loop reads CAISDAGGTNYGYTF. The CDR3 DNA reads as TGTGCCATCAGTGACGCAGGGGGCACTAACTATGGCTACACCTTC.

This chain uses TRBV2 with TRBJ1-1; no reliable D call. Trimming took 8 bases from V and 0 from J, leaving 10 bases between them. The CDR3 sequence is 13 residues long. CDR1 SNHLY and CDR2 FYNNEI come from the germline V gene. The CDR3 DNA reads TGTGCCAGCCAAGACAACATGAACACTGAAGCTTTCTTT. Protein product: CASQDNMNTEAFF.

This clone was seen only once. The chain is built from TRBV2 and TRBJ1-3; D not certain. Germline V gene lookup returns CDR1 SNHLY and CDR2 FYNNEI. The CDR3 length is 10 residues. V was clipped by 5 bases and J by 5 bases, with 1 base between them. The CDR3 nucleotides are TGTGCCAGCAGTAGAAACACCATATATTTT. Protein sequence: CASSRNTIYF.